Here is one T cell receptor beta chain with its context. A junction boundary mismatches the germline segment, possibly from a read error. The sample belongs to a study of cytomegalovirus exposure and HLA in healthy donors. The CDR3 runs 14 residues. Germline V gene lookup returns CDR1 MGHRA and CDR2 YSYEKL. Primers for the PCR totalled 60 Vbeta and 13 Jbeta. Only in-frame clones appear in the TCRdb table, and some are missing; sequencing was by immunoSEQ multiplex PCR. The table lists approximately 45,000 clones. This TCR derives from a woman aged 40-49 years in good health and CMV-seronegative. This rearrangement joins TRBV4-1 to TRBJ2-3; D is unresolved. Sequenced input: PBMCs. The CDR3 sequence is CASSQDGSTDKQYF. The CDR3 nucleotides read TGCGCCAGCAGCCAAGATGGCAGCACAGATAAGCAGTATTTT.